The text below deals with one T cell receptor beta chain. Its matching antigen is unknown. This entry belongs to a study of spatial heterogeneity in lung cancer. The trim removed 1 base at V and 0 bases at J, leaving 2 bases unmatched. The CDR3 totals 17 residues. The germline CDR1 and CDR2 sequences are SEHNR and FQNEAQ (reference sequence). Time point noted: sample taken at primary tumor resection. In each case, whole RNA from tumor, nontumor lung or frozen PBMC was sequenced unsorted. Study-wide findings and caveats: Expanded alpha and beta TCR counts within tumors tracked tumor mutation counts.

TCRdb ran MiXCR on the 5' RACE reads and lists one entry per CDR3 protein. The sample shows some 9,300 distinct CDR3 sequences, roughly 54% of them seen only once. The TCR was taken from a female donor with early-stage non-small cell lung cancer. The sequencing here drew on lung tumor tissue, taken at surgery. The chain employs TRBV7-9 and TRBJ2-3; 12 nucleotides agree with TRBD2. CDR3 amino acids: CASSLGTSGASTDTQYF. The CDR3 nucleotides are TGTGCCAGCAGCTTAGGGACTAGCGGGGCTAGCACAGATACGCAGTATTTT. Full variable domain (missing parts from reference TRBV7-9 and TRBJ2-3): DTGVSQNPRHKITKRGQNVTFRCDPISEHNRLYWYRQTLGQGPEFLTYFQNEAQLEKSRLLSDRFSAERPKGSFSTLEIQRTEQGDSAMYLCASSLGTSGASTDTQYFGPGTRLTVL.